This entry lists 22 T cell receptor beta chains sequenced from one sample in a study of glioma-infiltrating T cells. The iRepertoire nested amplicon-rescue multiplex PCR amplified TCR alpha and beta CDR3s from RNA. Each CDR3 protein gets one entry after TCRdb re-called the multiplex PCR reads with MiXCR. The table has about 130,000 distinct CDR3 sequences, 20% to 25% seen once; the top ten hold 27%. Input material: glioma tissue, nonneoplastic brain tissue, or PBMCs (not recorded which). Receptors were obtained from a human donor with low-grade glioma or glioblastoma, undergoing nonglioma brain surgery, or in good health (not recorded which).

This chain uses TRBV19 with TRBJ1-1; perhaps TRBD1 as D (5 bases). Germline assignment: CDR1 LNHDA and CDR2 SQIVND (reference sequence). CDR3 size: 14 residues. The V gene lost 5 bases and the J gene lost 6 bases, with 16 bases spanning the gap. The CDR3 DNA sequence: TGTGCCAGTAGTCCCCGGACAATTTCCTCTGAAGCTTTCTTT. It is translated as CASSPRTISSEAFF.

With regard to this clonotype: A much larger clone differs from this one at a single base, so this may be a read error. This chain joins TRBV28 and TRBJ2-3, with D unresolved. The J call may be wrong; the DNA end is better matched by TRBJ1-5. The germline V gene encodes CDR1 MDHEN and CDR2 SYDVKM. The CDR3 has 11 amino acids. The CDR3 nucleotides are TGTGCCAGCAGTTTTTATGATACGCAGCATTTT. This sequence encodes CASSFYDTQHF.

The sample holds a few counts of this clonotype. The CDR3 loop is CASSHPPAGDLSGTGELFF. The CDR3 DNA is TGCGCCAGCAGCCACCCCCCCGCAGGGGACCTTTCGGGCACCGGGGAGCTGTTTTTT. This sequence joins TRBV4-1 and TRBJ2-2; D may be TRBD1 (6 bases). V lost 3 bases and J 4 bases, leaving 24 bases between the germline ends. The CDR3 is 19 amino acids. From germline, CDR1 is MGHRA and CDR2 YSYEKL.

As regards this clonotype: With a much larger clone just one base away, this may be a read error. The chain has TRBV7-2 and TRBJ2-5; D is possibly TRBD2 (6 bases). Germline CDR1 reads SGHTA; CDR2 reads FQGNSA. CDR3 length: 14 residues. V lost 1 base, J lost 4 bases, and 10 bases lay in between. CDR3 residues: CASSLGVGRETQYF. CDR3 coding DNA: TGTGCCAGCAGCTTAGGAGTCGGGAGAGAGACCCAGTACTTC.

In its sample, this clonotype was seen a few times. The chain employs TRBV7-2 and TRBJ2-5, with D uncertain. CDR1 and CDR2 from the germline V gene are SGHTA and FQGNSA. Trimming cost V 3 bases and J 1 base, with 9 bases left between them. This CDR3 is 14 amino acids long. The CDR3 is CASSLVTAQETQYF. Here the CDR3 DNA reads TGTGCCAGCAGCTTGGTAACGGCCCAAGAGACCCAGTACTTC.

This sequence joins TRBV7-3 and TRBJ1-5; D may be TRBD1 (6 bases). The length of the CDR3 is 15 residues. Deletions cut 4 bases from V and 3 bases from J, with 13 bases between. Germline CDR1 SGHTA, CDR2 FQGTGA. The CDR3, as DNA: TGTGCCAGCAGCTCCGGGACATCCTCCAATCAGCCCCAGCATTTT. It codes for CASSSGTSSNQPQHF.

In the case of this clonotype: One end of the junction varies from germline; a read error may be responsible. This chain uses TRBV6-1 with TRBJ2-6; a weak D match, TRBD1 (5 bases). The CDR3 totals 16 residues. Germline loops: CDR1 MNHNS, CDR2 SASEGT. Here the CDR3 reads CASSPRTVSGASVLTF. As DNA, the CDR3 is TGTGCCAGCAGTCCCCGAACAGTCTCTGGGGCCAGCGTCCTGACTTTC.

V usage is TRBV7-9 and J usage is TRBJ2-5; D is ambiguous. CDR1 and CDR2 (germline): SEHNR, FQNEAQ (reference sequence). The CDR3 totals 14 residues. V gave up 1 base and J gave up 4 bases, with 10 bases separating them. As DNA, the CDR3 is TGTGCCAGCAGCTTAGTAGCATGGTCAGAGACCCAGTACTTC. Translating gives CASSLVAWSETQYF.

This clonotype occurred many times. CDR3 DNA: TGTGCCAGCAGTTACTCGGGAGACAGCTCCTACGAGCAGTACGTC. Its translation is CASSYSGDSSYEQYV. This sequence joins TRBV6-6 and TRBJ2-7; tentatively, D is TRBD1 or TRBD2 (5 bases each). The CDR3 runs 15 residues. Between the trimmed V and J ends, which lost 0 bases and 0 bases, there was a span of 9 bases. Germline V gene data show CDR1 as MNHNY and CDR2 as SVGAGI (reference sequence).

The V and J genes are TRBV2 and TRBJ1-1; 7 nucleotides agree with TRBD1. The CDR3 consists of 15 residues. Looked up from germline, CDR1 is SNHLY and CDR2 is FYNNEI. The J segment lost 0 bases and the V segment lost 6 bases, leaving 7 bases of the junction unmatched. The CDR3 DNA sequence: TGTGCCAGCAGGGAACGGGACAGCCTGAACACTGAAGCTTTCTTT. It specifies CASRERDSLNTEAFF.

V gene TRBV5-4 combines with J gene TRBJ2-2; TRBD2 aligns across 16 bases. V was clipped by 4 bases and J by 5 bases; unmatched bases: 8. The CDR3 runs to 18 residues. Looked up from germline, CDR1 is SGHNT and CDR2 is YYREEE (reference sequence). The CDR3 DNA reads as TGTGCCAGCAGCCCTGCGGGACTAGCGGGGGGGCGGACCGGGGAGCTGTTTTTT. Residues: CASSPAGLAGGRTGELFF.

The V and J genes are TRBV10-3 and TRBJ1-3; D gene uncertain. This CDR3 spans 11 amino acids. CDR1 and CDR2 from the germline V gene are ENHRY and SYGVKD. V was trimmed by 8 bases and J by 4 bases, leaving 6 bases between them. This CDR3 reads CAILGGNTIYF. CDR3 DNA: TGTGCCATCCTTGGAGGAAACACCATATATTTT.

Note on this clonotype: The junction does not match germline at one end; this may be a read error. The rearrangement uses TRBV3-1 and TRBJ1-4; possible D gene TRBD1, 6 bases. Germline V CDR1 and CDR2: LGHDT, YNNKEL (reference sequence). The CDR3 extends over 19 amino acids. The CDR3 is CASSQEGDTFFATNEKPFF. CDR3 nucleotides: TGTGCCAGCAGCCAAGAGGGGGACACCTTCTTTGCAACTAATGAAAAACCGTTTTTT.

CDR3 loop: CASSIPGTGGDTQYF. The CDR3 DNA sequence: TGTGCCAGCAGTATCCCCGGGACAGGGGGGGATACGCAGTATTTT. The rearrangement joins TRBV27 to TRBJ2-3, with 11 bases lining up with TRBD1. Trimming took 5 bases from V and 6 from J; bases not matched to a gene: 7. Germline CDR1 reads MNHEY; CDR2 reads SMNVEV (reference sequence). The CDR3 runs 15 residues.

A few counts support this clonotype. The chain uses TRBV7-8 and TRBJ1-1; TRBD1 might be the D (6 bases). The CDR3 loop spans 13 amino acids. Germline CDR1 reads SGHVS; CDR2 reads FQNEAQ. V gave up 5 bases and J gave up 4 bases, with 11 bases separating them. CDR3 DNA sequence: TGTGCCAGCAGCGAAACAGGGAGCACTGAAGCTTTCTTT. Protein product: CASSETGSTEAFF.

This clonotype was detected a few times. As DNA, the CDR3 is TGTGCCAGCACCCCGGCTGGCAGGGGGAACACCGGGGAGCTGTTTTTT. Translation: CASTPAGRGNTGELFF. The gene calls are TRBV28 and TRBJ2-2, with a tentative D call TRBD1 (6 bases). The CDR3 has 16 amino acids. Germline CDR1 MDHEN, CDR2 SYDVKM. V gave up 7 bases and J gave up 1 base, with 16 bases separating them.

This chain joins TRBV20-1 and TRBJ2-5, with 7 nucleotides matching TRBD2. V gave up 5 bases and J gave up 2 bases; unmatched junction bases: 11. Germline assignment: CDR1 DFQATT and CDR2 SNEGSKA (reference sequence). This CDR3 is 15 amino acids long. The CDR3 is CSAPKRRGIQETQYF. Here the CDR3 DNA reads TGCAGTGCTCCTAAGCGGCGGGGGATACAAGAGACCCAGTACTTC.

V is TRBV7-3 and J is TRBJ1-1; perhaps TRBD1 as D (5 bases). Germline V gives CDR1 SGHTA, CDR2 FQGTGA. The CDR3 is 16 amino acids. V dropped 0 bases and J dropped 5 bases, with 16 bases sitting between them. For the CDR3, the DNA is TGTGCCAGCAGCTTAACGGGCGGGGCAGGGCAAACTGAAGCTTTCTTT. It specifies CASSLTGGAGQTEAFF.

In the case of this clonotype: Possible read error: a much larger clone is one base away. The CDR3 is CASSQVPGPILDEKFF. The CDR3 bases are TGCGCCAGCAGCCAAGTACCGGGACCCATCCTTGATGAGAAGTTCTTC. This rearrangement joins TRBV4-1 to TRBJ2-1; D may be TRBD1 or TRBD2 (5 bases each). This CDR3 has 16 amino acids. CDR1 is MGHRA and CDR2 is YSYEKL in the germline V gene.

The chain combines TRBV10-3 with TRBJ2-3; D not resolved. Trimming took off 3 bases at V and 2 bases at J, with 9 bases between the two ends. From germline, CDR1 is ENHRY and CDR2 SYGVKD. The CDR3 totals 14 residues. The CDR3 here is CAISDWLDTDTQYF. The CDR3 bases are TGTGCCATCAGTGATTGGCTGGACACAGATACGCAGTATTTT.

To note about this clonotype: This may be a read error: a much more frequent sequence differs by one nucleotide. This sequence joins TRBV20-1 and TRBJ1-1; possibly TRBD1 for D (6 bases). Germline CDR1 reads DFQATT; CDR2 reads SNEGSKA (reference sequence). There are 12 residues in the CDR3. The CDR3 protein is CSAKGGNTEASF. CDR3 DNA: TGCAGTGCGAAGGGGGGAAACACTGAAGCTTCCTTT.

Points on this clonotype: One junction end disagrees with the germline gene, perhaps due to a read error. The J gene is TRBJ2-1, the V gene TRBV7-7; TRBD2 aligns across 9 bases. CDR1 SSHAT and CDR2 FNYEAQ come from the germline V gene (reference sequence). The CDR3 consists of 15 residues. The CDR3 spells CASSPALAGPNEQFF. The CDR3 DNA reads as TGTGCTAGCAGCCCGGCCCTAGCGGGGCCCAATGAGCAGTTCTTC.